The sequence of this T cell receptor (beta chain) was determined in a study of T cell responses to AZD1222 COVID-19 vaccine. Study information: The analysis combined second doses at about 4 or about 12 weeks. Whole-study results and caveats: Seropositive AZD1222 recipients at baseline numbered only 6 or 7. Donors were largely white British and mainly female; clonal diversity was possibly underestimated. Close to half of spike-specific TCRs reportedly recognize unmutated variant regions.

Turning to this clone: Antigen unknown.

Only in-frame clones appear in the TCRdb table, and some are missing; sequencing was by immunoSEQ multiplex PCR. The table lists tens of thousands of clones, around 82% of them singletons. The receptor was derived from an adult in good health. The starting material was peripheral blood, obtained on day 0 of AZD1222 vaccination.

The CDR3, as DNA: TGTGCCAGCAGCCTTAGGGGCCTTAATTCACCCCTCCACTTT. This encodes CASSLRGLNSPLHF. The gene calls are TRBV3-1 (or the pseudogene TRBV3-2) and TRBJ1-6; tentative D call: TRBD1 (5 bases). CDR3 length: 14 amino acids. Trimming shortened V by 4 bases and J by 6 bases, and 10 bases separated the two germline ends. Germline V gene sequence: CDR1 LGHDT, CDR2 YNNKEL (reference sequence).